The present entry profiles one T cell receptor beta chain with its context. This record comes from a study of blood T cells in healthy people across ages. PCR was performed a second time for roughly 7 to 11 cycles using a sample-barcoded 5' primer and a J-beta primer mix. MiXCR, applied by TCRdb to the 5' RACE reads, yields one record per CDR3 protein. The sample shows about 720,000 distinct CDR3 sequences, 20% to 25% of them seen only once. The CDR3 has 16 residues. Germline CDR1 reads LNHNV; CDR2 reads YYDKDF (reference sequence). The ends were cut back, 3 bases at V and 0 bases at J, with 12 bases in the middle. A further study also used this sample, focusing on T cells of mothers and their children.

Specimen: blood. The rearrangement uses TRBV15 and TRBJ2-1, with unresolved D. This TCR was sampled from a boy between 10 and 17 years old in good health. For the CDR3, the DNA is TGTGCCACCAGCAGCAGAACAGCGAACTCCTACAATGAGCAGTTCTTC. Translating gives CATSSRTANSYNEQFF.